What follows describes a single T cell receptor beta chain. Its cognate antigen is unknown. This sample was included in a study of blood T cells in healthy people across ages. Background on the study: Per two T cells, template switching captured roughly one barcoded beta molecule. Overall study findings and caveats: Naive CD4+ cell counts and diversity both ran higher in long-lived than in aged donors. With naive T cell percentage, TCR beta diversity showed a strong correlation.

The use of a sample-barcoded 5' primer and a J-beta primer mix characterized a second PCR of roughly 6 to 11 cycles. A template-switch adaptor with 12 random nucleotides tagged each cDNA molecule. TCRdb re-called the 5' RACE reads with MiXCR, one entry per CDR3 protein. This sample has hundreds of thousands of distinct CDR3 sequences; roughly 64% occur once, and the top ten carry around 22%. The V and J ends lost 5 bases and 4 bases respectively, with 20 bases between them. Germline lookup yields CDR1 MNHEY and CDR2 SVGAGI. The length of the CDR3 is 16 residues. The sample consisted of blood. The chain employs TRBV6-5 and TRBJ2-5, with a tentative D call TRBD1 (5 bases). The clonotype was recovered from a man under 40 in good health. DNA for the CDR3: TGTGCCAGCAGTCCAGGGTACGCGGTTCCCGGAGAGACCCAGTACTTC. Translated, it gives CASSPGYAVPGETQYF.